The entry below describes one T cell receptor (beta chain). Its antigen is not identified. This beta chain is an off-target read within a library intended for alpha chains, so its frequency means little. Time point specified: sample taken at primary tumor resection. Looked up from germline, CDR1 is MNHEY and CDR2 is SVGAGI. The CDR3 runs to 12 residues. V lost 7 bases, J lost 5 bases, and 10 bases lay in between. This sample was taken from a study of spatial heterogeneity in lung cancer. Study-level findings and limits: Expanded alpha and beta TCR counts within tumors tracked tumor mutation counts.

TCRdb ran MiXCR on the 5' RACE reads and lists one entry per CDR3 protein. This sample has 4,800 or so distinct CDR3 sequences, with roughly 12% found just once. Sequenced here: lung tumor tissue, sampled at surgery. The receptor's source is a male donor with early-stage non-small cell lung cancer. The chain is built from TRBV6-5 and TRBJ2-3; D may be TRBD2 (6 bases). The CDR3 protein is CASTTRGDTQYF. CDR3 DNA: TGTGCCAGCACCACGCGGGGAGATACGCAGTATTTT.